This note documents a single T cell receptor (beta chain) sequence. Its recognized antigen is unknown. No clone much larger than this one lies a single base away; base qualities are absent. The library came from multiplex PCR. Sequencing relied on an Illumina HiSeq 4000. To build TCR beta libraries, CDR3 regions were amplified by Arm-PCR using iRepertoire HTBI primers. Before sequencing, the PCR products went through gel purification. In the original analysis: A total of under 80 TRBV and 14 TRBJ segments were identified across samples and were used for gene usage analysis of CDR3 amino acid clonotypes. COPE and FqMerger were used to merge the filtered high-quality paired reads into contigs. BLAST was used to align contigs to IMGT TRBV, TRBD and TRBJ reference genes, with CDR3 defined following IMGT. Any clonotype with a frequency above 0.1% was classified as a highly expanded clone. Shannon entropy served as the measure of repertoire diversity, while the Gini coefficient captured V-J evenness. A clonotype was considered public if more than one individual shared it. Clones were called with MiXCR by TCRdb after fastp trimmed the public reads at Q25, and only in-frame beta chains were retained. For every CDR3 protein sequence, its rows merge into one entry that carries the most common genes and DNA. Clone size and V and J calls follow TCRdb, not the original study. For this sample there are approximately 400,000 distinct CDR3 sequences; about 15% appear just once. The ten top clones hold roughly 7.7% of the sample.

Ends trimmed: V by 3 bases, J by 7 bases; bases unmatched to a gene: 7. The CDR3 measures 16 amino acids from cysteine to phenylalanine. This entry keeps only the CDR3 DNA: 48 bases, framed from base 1. In the germline V gene, CDR1 corresponds to LGHNT and CDR2 to FRNRAP. The time point label, read with the paper, signifies: newly diagnosed GD, antithyroid drugs for less than 3 months. For both TCR sequencing and RNA sequencing, RNA was extracted from PBMCs using TRIzol. The diagnosis of Graves' disease was made according to American Thyroid Association guidelines. Patients for the study were recruited at an endocrinology department in Xi'an, China. Each patient gave 7 to 9.5 milliliters of peripheral blood, collected in an EDTA anticoagulant tube. Ficoll Paque Plus density gradient separation was used to isolate PBMCs, and no further T cell sorting was done. RNA quality was checked with an Agilent 2100 Bioanalyzer and agarose gel, and concentration with a NanoDrop 2000.

This entry comes from a study of regulatory T cells in long-lasting Graves disease (dated by TCRdb to about 2021). The study in broad terms: Newly diagnosed Graves' disease patients had taken antithyroid drugs for less than 3 months. This study used TCR sequencing and RNA sequencing of peripheral blood to compare persistent Graves' disease patients against newly diagnosed Graves' disease patients. The study was conducted in China and was registered as a clinical trial. TCR sequencing covered roughly 13 persistent and some 20 newly diagnosed Graves' disease patients, around 33 samples in total.

The paper's findings and limits, for the study overall: Only the TCR beta chain was sequenced and analyzed. Persistent patients shared more public clonotypes among themselves (around 3,000) than newly diagnosed patients did (about 970). The authors acknowledged the small sample size as a limitation that may reduce accuracy. Persistent disease showed preferential use of TRBV28, TRBJ1-2 and TRBJ2-5, whereas newly diagnosed disease favored TRBV20-1 and TRBJ2-1. Compared with newly diagnosed patients, persistent Graves' disease patients had lower TCR Shannon entropy and fewer highly expanded clones, which suggests clonal expansion. Only peripheral blood was studied, because thyroid tissue, the primary lesion, was inaccessible.

These data are also associated with another study on T cells in Graves' hyperthyroidism and ophthalmopathy. As the second study states: Graves' hyperthyroidism was defined as stable when no progression to ophthalmopathy occurred over 18 months of follow-up. The hyperthyroidism patients were between 18 and 65 years old and newly diagnosed, with a disease duration of less than 2 months. Exclusion was applied to patients with uncontrolled infections, other autoimmune diseases, pregnancy or lactation. Clinical symptoms, serum thyroxine and TRAb, thyroid ultrasound, and orbital computed tomography formed the basis for the diagnoses. A first-round RT-PCR of the TCR CDR3 used the HTBI primer set with the Qiagen OneStep RT-PCR kit. Most expanded thyroid clonotypes (frequency above 0.001) were also detected in blood, a finding suggesting that blood repertoires may reflect thyroid immune responses. A model built on a 13 V-J signature distinguished ophthalmopathy from stable hyperthyroidism, reaching about 89% sensitivity and approximately 83% specificity in cross-validation and 80%/75% in testing. During validation, the model predicted progression to ophthalmopathy a median of about 6.3 months ahead of onset, with roughly 65% sensitivity and 72.22% specificity. TCR V-J signatures able to tell the groups apart were searched for in a discovery cohort of around 95 patients, of whom 43 had Graves' ophthalmopathy and roughly 59 had stable Graves' hyperthyroidism. An independent validation cohort of around 19 hyperthyroidism patients and roughly 16 patients who later progressed to ophthalmopathy tested prospective prediction of ophthalmopathy. The approximately 97 discovery patients were randomly divided into training and test sets at a 7:3 ratio. The study also compared thyroid tissue and blood T-cell repertoires from more than 5 Graves' hyperthyroidism patients. Once sampling was done, hyperthyroidism patients were given methimazole at a starting dose of 30 mg daily, whereas ophthalmopathy patients were given high-dose intravenous methylprednisolone. A second multiplex PCR round built the libraries, followed by size selection and purification. Sequencing of the libraries was done on an Illumina HiSeq2000 using paired-end 100 bp reads. SOAPnuke was used to process the raw data, with reads discarded if the reads contained adapters or uncalled bases, had a mean Phred below 15, or lacked an exact constant-primer or identifier match. COPE v1.2.5 was used to merge high-quality paired reads, and clonotypes were defined as unique nucleotide sequences. Clonotypes were aligned to IMGT TRBV, TRBD and TRBJ reference segments using MiTCR v1.1. Analysis was restricted to V-J combinations with a frequency above 0.0001, which covered approximately 99% of repertoires. The TCS score was defined as F50 (clonal expansion) divided by E x V (chaos), with BLOSUM62-based TCRdist calculated between CDR3 peptides within each V-J. Welch's t-statistics and random forest reduced 450 to 600 V-J features to 13, which were used in a naive Bayes classifier (R e1071). No statistical method was used to fix the sample size in advance, and group allocation was not hidden from the investigators. According to the paper, TCR Vbeta CDR3 sequencing was carried out on over 130 peripheral blood samples, which came from under 50 ophthalmopathy, approximately 72 hyperthyroidism and some 17 progressor patients.

Recombination connected TRBV12-5 to TRBJ1-6, and TRBD1 aligns with 9 junction nucleotides. The starting material was peripheral blood mononuclear cells (PBMCs), obtained at new diagnosis, from a patient treated with antithyroid drugs. This receptor was obtained from a woman aged 40-49 years with Graves disease. Donor details come from another sample of the same person, matched by shared clones. The CDR3 in this case is CASGFAAGTGNSPLHF. The nucleotide sequence reads TGTGCTAGTGGTTTCGCGGCCGGGACAGGGAATTCACCCCTCCACTTT.